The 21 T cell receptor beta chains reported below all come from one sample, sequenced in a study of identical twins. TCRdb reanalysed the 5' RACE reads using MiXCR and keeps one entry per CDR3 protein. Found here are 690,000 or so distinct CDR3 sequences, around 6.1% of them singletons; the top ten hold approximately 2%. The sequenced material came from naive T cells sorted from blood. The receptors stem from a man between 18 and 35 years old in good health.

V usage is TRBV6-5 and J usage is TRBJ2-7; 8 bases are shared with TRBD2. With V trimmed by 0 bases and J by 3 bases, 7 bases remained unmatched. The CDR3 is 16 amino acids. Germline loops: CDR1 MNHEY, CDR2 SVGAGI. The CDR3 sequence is CASSYSVLADHYEQYV. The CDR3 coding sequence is TGTGCCAGCAGTTACTCGGTACTAGCGGACCACTACGAGCAGTACGTC.

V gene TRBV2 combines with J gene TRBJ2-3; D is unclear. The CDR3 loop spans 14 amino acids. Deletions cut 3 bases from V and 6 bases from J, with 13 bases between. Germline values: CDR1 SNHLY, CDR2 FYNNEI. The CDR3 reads CASSEYPTPDTQYF. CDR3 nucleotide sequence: TGTGCCAGCAGTGAGTACCCGACCCCCGATACGCAGTATTTT.

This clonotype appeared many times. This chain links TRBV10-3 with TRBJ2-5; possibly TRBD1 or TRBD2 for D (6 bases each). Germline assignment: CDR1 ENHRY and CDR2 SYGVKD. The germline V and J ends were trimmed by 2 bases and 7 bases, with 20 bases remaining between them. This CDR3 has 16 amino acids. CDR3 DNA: TGTGCCATCAGTGAGCCCGGGGGTTCAGGGGAAAGGACCCAGTACTTC. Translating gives CAISEPGGSGERTQYF.

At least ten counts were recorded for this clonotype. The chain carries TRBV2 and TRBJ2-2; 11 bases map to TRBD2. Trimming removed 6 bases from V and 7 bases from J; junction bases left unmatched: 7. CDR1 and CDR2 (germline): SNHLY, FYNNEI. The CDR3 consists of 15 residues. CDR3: CASRELAGVGGELFF. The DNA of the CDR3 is TGTGCCAGCAGGGAACTAGCGGGAGTGGGCGGGGAGCTGTTTTTT.

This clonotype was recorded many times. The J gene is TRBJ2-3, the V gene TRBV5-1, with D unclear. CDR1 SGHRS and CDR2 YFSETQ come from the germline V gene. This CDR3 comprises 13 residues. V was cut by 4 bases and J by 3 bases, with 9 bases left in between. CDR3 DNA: TGCGCCAGCAGCGGGATGAGGACAGATACGCAGTATTTT. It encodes CASSGMRTDTQYF.

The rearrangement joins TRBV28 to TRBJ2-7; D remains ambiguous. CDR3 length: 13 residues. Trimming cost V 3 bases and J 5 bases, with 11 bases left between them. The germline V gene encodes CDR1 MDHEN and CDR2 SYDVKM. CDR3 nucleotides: TGTGCCAGCAGTTTTTTCCCAGGCGACGAGCAGTACTTC. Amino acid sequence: CASSFFPGDEQYF.

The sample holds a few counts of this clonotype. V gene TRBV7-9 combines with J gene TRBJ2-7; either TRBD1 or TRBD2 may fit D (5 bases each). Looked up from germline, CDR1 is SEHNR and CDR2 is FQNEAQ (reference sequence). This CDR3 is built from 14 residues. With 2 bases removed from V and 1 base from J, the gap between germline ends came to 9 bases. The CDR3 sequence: CASSLSGTSYEQYV. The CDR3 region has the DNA TGTGCCAGCAGCTTATCCGGGACGTCCTACGAGCAGTACGTC.

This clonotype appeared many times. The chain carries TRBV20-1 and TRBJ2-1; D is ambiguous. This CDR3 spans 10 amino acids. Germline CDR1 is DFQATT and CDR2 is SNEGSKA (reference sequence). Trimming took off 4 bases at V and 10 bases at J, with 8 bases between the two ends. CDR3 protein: CSATSREQFF. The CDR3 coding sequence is TGCAGTGCTACCAGTCGGGAGCAGTTCTTC.

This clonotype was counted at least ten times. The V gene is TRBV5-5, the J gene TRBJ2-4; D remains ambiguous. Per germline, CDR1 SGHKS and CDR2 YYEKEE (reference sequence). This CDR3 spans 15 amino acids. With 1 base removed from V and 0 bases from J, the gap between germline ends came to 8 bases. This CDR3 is CASSLFDLAKNIQYF. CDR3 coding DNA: TGTGCCAGCAGCTTGTTTGATCTAGCCAAAAACATTCAGTACTTC.

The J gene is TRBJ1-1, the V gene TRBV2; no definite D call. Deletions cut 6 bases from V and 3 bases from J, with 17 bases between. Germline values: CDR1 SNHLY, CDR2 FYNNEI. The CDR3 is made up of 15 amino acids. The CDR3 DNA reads TGTGCCAGCAGGGCATTGGTGCACAGCGACACTGAAGCTTTCTTT. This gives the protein CASRALVHSDTEAFF. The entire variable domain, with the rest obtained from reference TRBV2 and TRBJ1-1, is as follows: EPEVTQTPSHQVTQMGQEVILRCVPISNHLYFYWYRQILGQKVEFLVSFYNNEISEKSEIFDDQFSVERPDGSNFTLKIRSTKLEDSAMYFCASRALVHSDTEAFFGQGTRLTVV.

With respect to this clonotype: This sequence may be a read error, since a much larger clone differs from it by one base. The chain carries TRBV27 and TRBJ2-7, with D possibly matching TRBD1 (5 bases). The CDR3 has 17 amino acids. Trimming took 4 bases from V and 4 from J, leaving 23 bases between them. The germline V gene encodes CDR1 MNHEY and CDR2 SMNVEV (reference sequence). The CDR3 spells CASSSQTAARGVYEQYF. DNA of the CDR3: TGTGCCAGCAGTTCCCAAACGGCGGCAAGGGGCGTTTACGAGCAGTACTTC.

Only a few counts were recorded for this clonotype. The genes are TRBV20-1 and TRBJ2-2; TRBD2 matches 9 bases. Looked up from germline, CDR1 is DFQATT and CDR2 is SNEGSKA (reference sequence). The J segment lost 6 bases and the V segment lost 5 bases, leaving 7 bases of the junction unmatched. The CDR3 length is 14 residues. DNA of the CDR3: TGCAGTGCTTATAGCGGGAGCAATCCCGGGGAGCTGTTTTTT. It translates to CSAYSGSNPGELFF.

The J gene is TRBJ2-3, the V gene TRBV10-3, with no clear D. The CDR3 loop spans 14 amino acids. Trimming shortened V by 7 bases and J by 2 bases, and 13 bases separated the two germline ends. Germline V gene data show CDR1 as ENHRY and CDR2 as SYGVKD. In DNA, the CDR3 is TGTGCCATCACGCCGACCATTCCCACAGATACGCAGTATTTT. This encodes CAITPTIPTDTQYF.

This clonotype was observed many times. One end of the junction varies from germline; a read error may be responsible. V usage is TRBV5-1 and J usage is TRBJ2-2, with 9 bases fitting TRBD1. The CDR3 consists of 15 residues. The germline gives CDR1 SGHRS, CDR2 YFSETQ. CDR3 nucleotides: TGTGCCAGCAGCTTCGGGACAGGGTACACCGGGGAGCTGTTTTTT. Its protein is CASSFGTGYTGELFF.

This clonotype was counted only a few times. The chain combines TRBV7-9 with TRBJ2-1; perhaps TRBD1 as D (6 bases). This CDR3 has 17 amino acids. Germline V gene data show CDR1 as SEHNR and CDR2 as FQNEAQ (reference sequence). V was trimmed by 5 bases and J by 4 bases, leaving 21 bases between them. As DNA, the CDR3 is TGTGCCAGCAGCCCCCTCCGGGACACGGTGGGGTACAATGAGCAGTTCTTC. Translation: CASSPLRDTVGYNEQFF.

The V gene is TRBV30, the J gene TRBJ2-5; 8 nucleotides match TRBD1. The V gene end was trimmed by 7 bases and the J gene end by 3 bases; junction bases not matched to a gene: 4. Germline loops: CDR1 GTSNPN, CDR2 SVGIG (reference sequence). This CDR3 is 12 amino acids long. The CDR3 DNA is TGTGCCTCACAGGGGGGAGAAGAGACCCAGTACTTC. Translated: CASQGGEETQYF. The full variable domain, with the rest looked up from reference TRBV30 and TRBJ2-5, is SQTIHQWPATLVQPVGSPLSLECTVEGTSNPNLYWYRQAAGRGLQLLFYSVGIGQISSEVPQNLSASRPQDRQFILSSKKLLLSDSGFYLCASQGGEETQYFGPGTRLLVL.

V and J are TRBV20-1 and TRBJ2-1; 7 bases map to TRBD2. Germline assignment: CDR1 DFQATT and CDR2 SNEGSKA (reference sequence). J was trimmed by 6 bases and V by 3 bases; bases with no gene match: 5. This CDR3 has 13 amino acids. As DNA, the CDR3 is TGCAGTGCTAGGCTAGCGGACCTCAATGAGCAGTTCTTC. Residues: CSARLADLNEQFF.

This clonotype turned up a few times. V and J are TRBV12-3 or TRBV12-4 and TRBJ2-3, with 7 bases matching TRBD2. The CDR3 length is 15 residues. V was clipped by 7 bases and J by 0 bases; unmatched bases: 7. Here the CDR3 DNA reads TGTGCCAGCATATGGCGGGAGACTAGCACAGATACGCAGTATTTT. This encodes CASIWRETSTDTQYF.

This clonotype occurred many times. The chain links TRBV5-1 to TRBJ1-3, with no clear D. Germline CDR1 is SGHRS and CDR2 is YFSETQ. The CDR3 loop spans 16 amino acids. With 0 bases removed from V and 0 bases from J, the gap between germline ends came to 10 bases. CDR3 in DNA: TGCGCCAGCAGCTTGGATAACGGATTCTCTGGAAACACCATATATTTT. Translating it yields CASSLDNGFSGNTIYF.

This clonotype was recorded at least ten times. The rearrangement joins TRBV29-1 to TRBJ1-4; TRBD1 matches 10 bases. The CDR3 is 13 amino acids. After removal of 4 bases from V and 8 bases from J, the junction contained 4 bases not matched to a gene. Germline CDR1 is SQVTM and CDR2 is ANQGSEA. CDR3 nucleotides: TGCAGCGTTGCGGACAGGGGGGGAGAAAAACTGTTTTTT. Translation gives CSVADRGGEKLFF. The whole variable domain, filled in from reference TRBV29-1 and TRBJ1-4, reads SAVISQKPSRDICQRGTSLTIQCQVDSQVTMMFWYRQQPGQSLTLIATANQGSEATYESGFVIDKFPISRPNLTFSTLTVSNMSPEDSSIYLCSVADRGGEKLFFGSGTQLSVL.

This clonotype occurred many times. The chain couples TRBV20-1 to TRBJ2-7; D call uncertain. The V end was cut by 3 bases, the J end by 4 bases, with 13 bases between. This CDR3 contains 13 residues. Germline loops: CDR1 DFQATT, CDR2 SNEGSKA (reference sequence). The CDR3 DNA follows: TGCAGTGCTAGGGGCGGTCCCAGGTACGAGCAGTACTTC. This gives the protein CSARGGPRYEQYF.